This T cell receptor beta chain was sequenced for a study of shared T cell receptors in the human thymus. Method: immunoSEQ multiplex PCR; TCRdb's copy keeps in-frame clones and lacks some. The table lists about 660,000 clones, around 87% of them singletons. The CDR3 loop spans 15 amino acids. V shed 1 base and J shed 5 bases, with 13 bases lying between them. CDR1 is SGHRS and CDR2 is YFSETQ in the germline V gene. Another study also made use of these data, one on human thymus T cells. Turning to that study: Having surgery to correct congenital heart defects, healthy Finnish infants acted as the donors. Resections obtained during corrective heart surgery supplied the thymus tissue. What appeared biased in thymic and blood repertoires was the usage of V and J genes. Unrelated individuals were reported by related research to share highly overlapping thymic repertoires.

Sequencing was carried out using thymocytes. This receptor was identified in a boy under three years old with a congenital heart defect. The V gene is TRBV5-1, the J gene TRBJ2-1; D is unresolved. CDR3 residues: CASSLTIRNHNEQFF. The CDR3 bases are TGCGCCAGCAGCTTGACTATAAGGAATCACAATGAGCAGTTCTTC.